Sequencing of this TCR beta chain was carried out in a study of T cells in Graves' hyperthyroidism and ophthalmopathy. About the study: Peripheral blood was secured at the point of initial diagnosis, before any treatment. General study points: Prediction of ophthalmopathy progression came a median approximately 6 months pre-onset.

This clonotype has ten or more counts. Its target is not known. Amplified TCR beta CDR3 regions derived from RNA transcripts. The primer set for the first-round RT-PCR of the TCR CDR3 was HTBI. TCRdb redid the calling of the multiplex PCR reads with MiXCR, one entry per CDR3 protein. This table holds about 260,000 distinct CDR3 sequences, less than 30% found once. This CDR3 comprises 16 residues. Trimming at V came to 3 bases and at J to 5 bases, leaving 8 bases not matched to a gene. Germline V gene data show CDR1 as SGHAT and CDR2 as FQDESV (reference sequence). The sequence derives from a middle-aged man with Graves' hyperthyroidism that later progressed to Graves' ophthalmopathy. Material: blood. V usage is TRBV11-1 and J usage is TRBJ1-5; TRBD1 matches at 9 bases. CDR3 sequence: CASSLGQGMMDQPQHF. CDR3 nucleotides: TGTGCCAGCAGCTTGGGACAGGGTATGATGGATCAGCCCCAGCATTTT. Looking up the rest from reference TRBV11-1 and TRBJ1-5 gives the full variable domain: EAEVAQSPRYKITEKSQAVAFWCDPISGHATLYWYRQILGQGPELLVQFQDESVVDDSQLPKDRFSAERLKGVDSTLKIQPAELGDSAMYLCASSLGQGMMDQPQHFGDGTRLSIL.